This T cell receptor (beta chain) comes out of a study of blood T cell repertoires in COVID-19. Study as a whole: Whether acute or convalescent, the COVID-19 samples came from the United States, Italy and Spain. PBMCs, B-cell-depleted T cells, or T cells were the source of the cDNA or gDNA that made up the material.

Only a few counts were recorded for this clone. As processed by the authors: It was from reference gene primer amplification that nucleated cell counts were estimated. Method: immunoSEQ multiplex PCR; TCRdb's copy keeps in-frame clones and lacks some. V and J calls and clone size follow that table, whereas D and trimming were derived from the DNA. The top ten clones hold about 7% of a sample with some 180,000 clones, around 86% of them seen once. This CDR3 contains 14 residues. Looked up from germline, CDR1 is SGHAT and CDR2 is FQNNGV. Trimming pared 1 base from V and 6 bases from J, leaving 13 bases between.

This chain links TRBV11-2 with TRBJ2-7; D might be TRBD2 (6 bases). This TCR was sampled from a middle-aged man with acute or convalescent COVID-19. Sequenced input: peripheral blood. CDR3 bases: TGTGCCAGCAGCTTAGTTTCGCTCGGGGGCGAGCAGTACTTC. Residues: CASSLVSLGGEQYF.